This T cell receptor beta chain was recovered during a study of cytomegalovirus exposure and HLA in healthy donors. Study in general: Samples from HLA-typed donors yielded around 85 million unique TCRs in an early data release.

Comments on this clone: The antigen is undetermined.

Amplification used 60 Vbeta primers and 13 Jbeta primers. Here immunoSEQ multiplex PCR was the method, and the copy in TCRdb shows in-frame clones only, minus some. This table holds approximately 160,000 clones, 60% to 85% found once. This CDR3 has 17 amino acids. Germline V gene lookup returns CDR1 LNHDA and CDR2 SQIVND (reference sequence). Study-wide results and caveats: CMV serostatus was the sole immune exposure data available.

The sequenced material came from PBMCs. This rearrangement joins TRBV19 to TRBJ1-3, with TRBD2 identical over 9 bases. The J call may not be correct, given that the DNA end is closer to TRBJ2-2. The sequence derives from a female donor in good health and CMV-seronegative. CDR3 nucleotide sequence: TGTGCCAGTAGTATAGGGTTGCGGGGGGGTAACACCGGGGAGCTGTTTTTT. This codes for CASSIGLRGGNTGELFF.